The sequence of this T cell receptor (beta chain) was determined in a study of neurological immune-mediated disorders. Study-wide results and caveats: Among expanded clones, no CDR3 amino acid sequences were shared across subjects, a pattern suggesting private repertoires in all groups.

The time point is: longitudinal time-point 3. This CDR3 spans 18 amino acids. Germline V CDR1 and CDR2: SGDLS, YYNGEE. Unmatched junction bases numbered 18, after V lost 4 bases and J lost 6 bases. As for the cDNA, it was generated by 5'RACE with 10-nucleotide random UMIs. TCRdb reanalysed the 5' RACE reads using MiXCR and keeps one entry per CDR3 protein. The data hold more than 100,000 distinct CDR3 sequences, with roughly a tenth observed a single time. The table lists this clonotype with many counts. The antigen is not known. The chain combines TRBV9 with TRBJ2-1; 8 nucleotides line up with TRBD2. The sequence was obtained from a female donor with HTLV-1-associated myelopathy (HAM/TSP). The sample consisted of PBMCs. The CDR3 loop reads CASSPHGTGGLNINEQFF. The CDR3 DNA sequence: TGTGCCAGCAGCCCACACGGGACGGGGGGGCTCAATATCAATGAGCAGTTCTTC.